Each of the 5 T cell receptor beta chains below was sequenced from the same sample in a study of blood T cells in healthy people across ages. With a J-beta primer mix and a sample-barcoded 5' primer, a second PCR ran roughly 7 to 11 cycles. One entry per CDR3 protein, called by TCRdb with MiXCR from the 5' RACE reads. The sample lists about 930,000 distinct CDR3 sequences; 25% to 35% were seen once. The sample was also reused in another study, on T cells of mothers and their children.

Material for sequencing was blood. Receptors were obtained from a woman aged 40 to 50 in good health.

J is TRBJ2-5 and V is TRBV7-2, with unresolved D. With 6 bases removed from V and 1 base from J, the gap between germline ends came to 9 bases. The germline V gene has CDR1 SGHTA and CDR2 FQGNSA. CDR3 length equals 13 residues. The CDR3 DNA is TGTGCCAGCAGTTATGTAGCCCAAGAGACCCAGTACTTC. It yields the protein CASSYVAQETQYF.

This clonotype was detected only a few times. V is TRBV7-6 and J is TRBJ2-2; TRBD1 is a possible D gene (6 bases). The germline CDR1 and CDR2 sequences are SGHVS and FNYEAQ. The germline V and J ends were trimmed by 1 base and 5 bases, with 11 bases remaining between them. The CDR3 totals 15 residues. The CDR3 DNA sequence: TGTGCCAGCAGCTTAGTTACGCAGGGGACCGGGGAGCTGTTTTTT. Translating it yields CASSLVTQGTGELFF.

This clonotype came up many times. The CDR3: CASSLDRGATYEQYF. DNA for the CDR3: TGTGCCAGCAGCTTAGATCGGGGGGCGACGTACGAGCAGTACTTC. The rearrangement uses TRBV7-2 and TRBJ2-7; tentatively, D is TRBD2 (7 bases). This CDR3 has 15 residues. V lost 1 base and J lost 4, with 14 bases in between. CDR1 and CDR2 (germline): SGHTA, FQGNSA.

This clonotype was recorded at least ten times. The CDR3 protein is CASSFLAGAGETQYF. The CDR3 coding sequence is TGTGCCAGCAGCTTCCTAGCGGGGGCGGGGGAGACCCAGTACTTC. The chain has TRBV7-2 and TRBJ2-5; 10 nucleotides agree with TRBD2. V was pared by 3 bases and J by 5 bases, with 6 bases of the junction left unmatched. Per germline, CDR1 SGHTA and CDR2 FQGNSA. CDR3 length: 15 amino acids.

In its sample, this clonotype was seen many times. The junction and the germline gene differ at one end; a read error may be behind it. In nucleotides, the CDR3 is TGTGCTAGCAGCCCAGGGACTAGTCCCAGGGAGACCCAGTACTTC. Encoded protein: CASSPGTSPRETQYF. The rearrangement links TRBV7-7 to TRBJ2-5; 8 bases are shared with TRBD2. Germline V gives CDR1 SSHAT, CDR2 FNYEAQ (reference sequence). The CDR3 length is 15 residues.